The 14 T cell receptor beta chains below were found in one sample sequenced in a study of early T cells in non-severe SARS-CoV-2 infection. TCRdb independently ran MiXCR on the 5' RACE reads; one entry per CDR3 protein. The sample yields approximately 50,000 distinct CDR3 sequences, approximately 7.5% seen once. Sample: whole blood. The receptors stem from an adult who was a healthcare worker with PCR-confirmed SARS-CoV-2 infection or an uninfected control (not recorded which).

This clonotype was observed at least ten times. V is TRBV6-1 and J is TRBJ1-2; D remains ambiguous. The CDR3 length is 14 residues. V shed 8 bases and J shed 4 bases, with 17 bases lying between them. Germline CDR1 MNHNS, CDR2 SASEGT. This CDR3 reads CASGTAGVLYGYTF. DNA for the CDR3: TGTGCCAGCGGAACAGCCGGGGTGCTCTATGGCTACACCTTC.

V and J are TRBV14 and TRBJ1-4, with D possibly being TRBD1 (5 bases). The CDR3 extends over 15 amino acids. The V end lost 1 base, the J end lost 7 bases, and 13 bases lay between the germline ends. Per the germline V gene, CDR1 is SGHDN and CDR2 is FVKESK. The CDR3 loop reads CASSQVPNRGEKLFF. The CDR3, as DNA: TGTGCCAGCAGCCAAGTCCCAAATAGGGGTGAAAAACTGTTTTTT.

The J gene is TRBJ1-1, the V gene TRBV20-1, with TRBD1 as a possible D gene (6 bases). The V gene's germline CDR1 is DFQATT and CDR2 SNEGSKA (reference sequence). The CDR3 is made up of 14 amino acids. The V and J ends lost 6 bases and 5 bases respectively, with 19 bases between them. The CDR3 protein is CSAIVSGERTEAFF. The CDR3 DNA reads as TGCAGTGCGATCGTCTCAGGGGAGAGGACTGAAGCTTTCTTT.

This clonotype was seen a few times. The chain combines TRBV25-1 with TRBJ2-7; no reliable D call. Germline CDR1 MGHDK, CDR2 SYGVNS. The CDR3 totals 14 residues. Deletions cut 3 bases from V and 9 bases from J, with 18 bases between. The CDR3 region has the DNA TGTGCCAGCAGTGAGGACGTTGGCCATCATGGGCAGTACTTC. Translated, it gives CASSEDVGHHGQYF.

This clonotype appeared many times. This chain joins TRBV29-1 and TRBJ2-1; D not resolved. The CDR3 covers 14 residues. Trimming removed 4 bases at V and 0 bases at J, with 10 bases between. The germline V gene encodes CDR1 SQVTM and CDR2 ANQGSEA. Here the CDR3 reads CSVVVQSSYNEQFF. The CDR3 DNA reads TGCAGCGTTGTAGTACAGAGCTCCTACAATGAGCAGTTCTTC.

This clonotype was detected ten times or more. This chain joins TRBV28 and TRBJ1-3; 7 nucleotides agree with TRBD1. CDR3 length equals 16 residues. V trimming: 5 bases; J trimming: 0 bases; junction bases outside the gene matches: 7. Germline CDR1 reads MDHEN; CDR2 reads SYDVKM. This CDR3 is CASSTPGQSSGNTIYF. The CDR3 DNA is TGTGCCAGCAGTACACCGGGACAGAGCTCTGGAAACACCATATATTTT.

This clonotype appeared many times. This chain uses TRBV12-3 or TRBV12-4 with TRBJ1-2; D call uncertain. V was clipped by 3 bases and J by 1 base, with 12 bases between them. The CDR3 consists of 15 residues. DNA for the CDR3: TGTGCCAGCAGTTTTAGAGAGCTATTTAACTATGGCTACACCTTC. This sequence encodes CASSFRELFNYGYTF.

V and J are TRBV28 and TRBJ1-5; D is perhaps TRBD1 (5 bases). Between the trimmed V and J ends, which lost 4 bases and 6 bases, there was a span of 13 bases. CDR1 and CDR2 from the germline V gene are MDHEN and SYDVKM. The CDR3 length is 14 residues. Here the CDR3 reads CASSSRVGFQPQHF. The DNA for the CDR3 is TGTGCCAGCAGTTCCAGGGTTGGTTTTCAGCCCCAGCATTTT. The entire variable domain, with the rest obtained from reference TRBV28 and TRBJ1-5, is as follows: DVKVTQSSRYLVKRTGEKVFLECVQDMDHENMFWYRQDPGLGLRLIYFSYDVKMKEKGDIPEGYSVSREKKERFSLILESASTNQTSMYLCASSSRVGFQPQHFGDGTRLSIL.

The gene calls are TRBV2 and TRBJ1-5; TRBD1 aligns across 7 bases. V was pared by 5 bases and J by 1 base, with 5 bases of the junction left unmatched. This CDR3 has 15 residues. Germline CDR1 reads SNHLY; CDR2 reads FYNNEI. The CDR3: CASSRDSGSNQPQHF. CDR3 sequence (DNA): TGTGCCAGCAGTCGGGACAGCGGGAGCAATCAGCCCCAGCATTTT. The whole variable domain, filled in from reference TRBV2 and TRBJ1-5, reads EPEVTQTPSHQVTQMGQEVILRCVPISNHLYFYWYRQILGQKVEFLVSFYNNEISEKSEIFDDQFSVERPDGSNFTLKIRSTKLEDSAMYFCASSRDSGSNQPQHFGDGTRLSIL.

Notes on this clonotype: A much larger clone differs from this one at a single base, so this may be a read error. This sequence joins TRBV13 and TRBJ1-4; D is ambiguous. CDR3 length: 13 residues. Germline-derived CDR1 and CDR2 are PRHDT and FYEKMQ (reference sequence). CDR3 nucleotides: TGTGCCAGCAGCTTAGTACACGGAGAAATACTGTTTTTT. The encoded protein is CASSLVHGEILFF.

This clonotype has ten or more counts. The rearrangement joins TRBV12-3 or TRBV12-4 to TRBJ1-5; D is perhaps TRBD1 (5 bases). This CDR3 region has 15 residues. V shed 2 bases and J shed 2 bases, with 10 bases lying between them. The CDR3 nucleotides are TGTGCCAGCAGTTTATGGGGGGAGGGCAATCAGCCCCAGCATTTT. Its protein is CASSLWGEGNQPQHF.

The rearrangement joins TRBV7-9 to TRBJ1-1; D unclear. Looked up from germline, CDR1 is SEHNR and CDR2 is FQNEAQ (reference sequence). The ends were cut back, 3 bases at V and 1 base at J, with 9 bases in the middle. This CDR3 comprises 14 residues. CDR3 sequence (DNA): TGTGCCAGCAGCTTTATACTCCAGAACACTGAAGCTTTCTTT. Its translation: CASSFILQNTEAFF.

This clonotype was observed a few times. The chain combines TRBV28 with TRBJ2-3; D unresolved. Per germline, CDR1 MDHEN and CDR2 SYDVKM. Between the trimmed V and J ends, which lost 8 bases and 4 bases, there was a span of 13 bases. The CDR3 covers 13 residues. The CDR3 protein is CASGPVPPDTQYF. CDR3 DNA sequence: TGTGCCAGCGGTCCAGTCCCCCCAGATACGCAGTATTTT.

At least ten counts were recorded for this clonotype. The chain has TRBV29-1 and TRBJ1-2; 7 nucleotides agree with TRBD1. Germline-derived CDR1 and CDR2 are SQVTM and ANQGSEA. V was clipped by 2 bases and J by 2 bases; unmatched bases: 5. This CDR3 region has 14 residues. The CDR3 spells CSVEHSGQNYGYTF. The CDR3 nucleotides are TGCAGCGTTGAACATTCGGGACAGAACTATGGCTACACCTTC.